This T cell receptor (beta chain) was sequenced during a study of blood T cell repertoires in COVID-19. The overall study: Samples of COVID-19 (acute and convalescent) were obtained from the United States, Italy and Spain. From T cells, B-cell-depleted T cells, or PBMCs came the material, which was cDNA or gDNA.

The sample holds one count of this clone. In Cohort 3, a recovered donor had either two negative PCRs, clearance, or symptom resolution. The table came from immunoSEQ multiplex PCR; TCRdb's copy has only in-frame clones and leaves some out. The sample lists 300,000 or so clones; 90% were seen once. Germline CDR1 and CDR2: MNHEY and SMNVEV (reference sequence). J lost 2 bases, V lost 5 bases, and 10 bases had no gene match. There are 17 residues in the CDR3. This clonotype was sampled from a man aged 55 to 70 who had recovered from COVID-19. This chain connects TRBV27 to TRBJ2-3; 10 bases fit TRBD2. The specimen was PBMCs or T cells enriched from blood (not recorded which). The CDR3 reads CASSRGTSEFFTDTQYF. CDR3 coding DNA: TGTGCCAGCAGTAGGGGGACTAGCGAGTTTTTCACAGATACGCAGTATTTT.